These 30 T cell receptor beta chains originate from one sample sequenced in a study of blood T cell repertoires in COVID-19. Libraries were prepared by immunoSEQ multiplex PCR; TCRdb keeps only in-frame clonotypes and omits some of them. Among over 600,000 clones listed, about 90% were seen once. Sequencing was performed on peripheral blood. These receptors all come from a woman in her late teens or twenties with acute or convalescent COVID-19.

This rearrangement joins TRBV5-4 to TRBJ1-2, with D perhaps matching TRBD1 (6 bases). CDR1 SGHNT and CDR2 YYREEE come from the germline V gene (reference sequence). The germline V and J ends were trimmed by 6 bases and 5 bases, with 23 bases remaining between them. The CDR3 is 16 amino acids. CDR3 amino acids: CASTHGSGGRHYGYTF. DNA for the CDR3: TGTGCCAGCACCCACGGTTCGGGGGGCCGACATTATGGCTACACCTTC. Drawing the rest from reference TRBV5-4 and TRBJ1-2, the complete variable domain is ETGVTQSPTHLIKTRGQQVTLRCSSQSGHNTVSWYQQALGQGPQFIFQYYREEENGRGNFPPRFSGLQFPNYSSELNVNALELDDSALYLCASTHGSGGRHYGYTFGSGTRLTVV.

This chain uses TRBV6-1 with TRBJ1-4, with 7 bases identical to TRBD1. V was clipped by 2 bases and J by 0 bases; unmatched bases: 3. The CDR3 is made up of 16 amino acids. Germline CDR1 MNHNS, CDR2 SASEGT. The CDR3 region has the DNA TGTGCCAGCAGTGAACGAGGGGGCTCAACTAATGAAAAACTGTTTTTT. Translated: CASSERGGSTNEKLFF.

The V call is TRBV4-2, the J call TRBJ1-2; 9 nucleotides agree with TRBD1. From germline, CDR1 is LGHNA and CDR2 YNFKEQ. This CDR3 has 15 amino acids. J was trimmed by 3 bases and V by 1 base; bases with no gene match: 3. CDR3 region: CASSQATGGDYGYTF. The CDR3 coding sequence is TGTGCCAGCAGCCAAGCGACAGGGGGTGACTATGGCTACACCTTC.

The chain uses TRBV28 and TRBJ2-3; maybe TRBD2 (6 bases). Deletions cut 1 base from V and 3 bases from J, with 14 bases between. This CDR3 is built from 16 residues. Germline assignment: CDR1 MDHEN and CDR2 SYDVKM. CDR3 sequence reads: CASSLYTSRRTDTQYF. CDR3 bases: TGTGCCAGCAGTTTATATACTAGCCGAAGGACAGATACGCAGTATTTT.

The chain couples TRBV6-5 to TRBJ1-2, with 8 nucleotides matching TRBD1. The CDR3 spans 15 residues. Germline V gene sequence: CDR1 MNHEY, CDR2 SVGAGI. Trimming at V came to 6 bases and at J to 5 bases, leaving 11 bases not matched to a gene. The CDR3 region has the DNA TGTGCCAGCAGAAAAGCCGGGACAGGCCTTTATGGCTACACCTTC. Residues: CASRKAGTGLYGYTF.

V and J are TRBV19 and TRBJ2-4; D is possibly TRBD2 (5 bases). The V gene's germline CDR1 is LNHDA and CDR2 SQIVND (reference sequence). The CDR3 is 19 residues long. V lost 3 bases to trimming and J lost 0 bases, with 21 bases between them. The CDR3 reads CASSIKLGGQPLAKNIQYF. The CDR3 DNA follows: TGTGCCAGTAGTATCAAGTTGGGCGGGCAACCATTAGCCAAAAACATTCAGTACTTC.

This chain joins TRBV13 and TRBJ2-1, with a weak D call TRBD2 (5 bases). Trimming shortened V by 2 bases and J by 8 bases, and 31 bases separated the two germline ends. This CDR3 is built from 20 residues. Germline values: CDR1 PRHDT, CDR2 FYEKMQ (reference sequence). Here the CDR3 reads CASSLFGVWGAGKFVDEQFF. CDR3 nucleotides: TGTGCCAGCAGCTTATTCGGGGTTTGGGGAGCCGGGAAGTTTGTGGATGAGCAGTTCTTC. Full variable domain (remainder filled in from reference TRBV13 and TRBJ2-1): AAGVIQSPRHLIKEKRETATLKCYPIPRHDTVYWYQQGPGQDPQFLISFYEKMQSDKGSIPDRFSAQQFSDYHSELNMSSLELGDSALYFCASSLFGVWGAGKFVDEQFFGPGTRLTVL.

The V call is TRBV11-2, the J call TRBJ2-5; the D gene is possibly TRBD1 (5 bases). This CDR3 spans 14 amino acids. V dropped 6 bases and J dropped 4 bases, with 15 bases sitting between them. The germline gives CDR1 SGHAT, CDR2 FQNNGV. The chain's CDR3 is CASRRVRGGETQYF. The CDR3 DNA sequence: TGTGCCAGCAGGCGAGTAAGGGGCGGAGAGACCCAGTACTTC.

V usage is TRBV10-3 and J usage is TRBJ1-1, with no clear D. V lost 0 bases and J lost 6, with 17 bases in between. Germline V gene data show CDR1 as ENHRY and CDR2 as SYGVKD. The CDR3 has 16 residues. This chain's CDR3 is CAISESGREGFAEAFF. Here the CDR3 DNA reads TGTGCCATCAGTGAGTCTGGGAGGGAGGGATTCGCTGAAGCTTTCTTT.

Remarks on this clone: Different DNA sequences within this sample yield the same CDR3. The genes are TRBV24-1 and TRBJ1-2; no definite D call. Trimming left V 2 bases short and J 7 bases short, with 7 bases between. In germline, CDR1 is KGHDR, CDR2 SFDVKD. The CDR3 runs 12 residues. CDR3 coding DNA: TGTGCCACCAGTGATTCCCTTTCTGGCTACACCTTC. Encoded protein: CATSDSLSGYTF.

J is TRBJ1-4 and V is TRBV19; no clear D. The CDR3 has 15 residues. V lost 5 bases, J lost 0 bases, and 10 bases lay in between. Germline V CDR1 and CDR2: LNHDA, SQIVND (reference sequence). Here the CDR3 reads CASSVYRATNEKLFF. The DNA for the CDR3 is TGTGCCAGTAGTGTGTACAGAGCAACTAATGAAAAACTGTTTTTT.

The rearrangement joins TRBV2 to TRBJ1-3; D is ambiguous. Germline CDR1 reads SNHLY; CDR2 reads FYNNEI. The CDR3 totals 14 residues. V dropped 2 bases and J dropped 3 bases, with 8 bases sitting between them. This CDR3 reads CASSERHVGNTIYF. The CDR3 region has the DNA TGTGCCAGCAGTGAACGACATGTTGGAAACACCATATATTTT. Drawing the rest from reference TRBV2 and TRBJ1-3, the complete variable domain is EPEVTQTPSHQVTQMGQEVILRCVPISNHLYFYWYRQILGQKVEFLVSFYNNEISEKSEIFDDQFSVERPDGSNFTLKIRSTKLEDSAMYFCASSERHVGNTIYFGEGSWLTVV.

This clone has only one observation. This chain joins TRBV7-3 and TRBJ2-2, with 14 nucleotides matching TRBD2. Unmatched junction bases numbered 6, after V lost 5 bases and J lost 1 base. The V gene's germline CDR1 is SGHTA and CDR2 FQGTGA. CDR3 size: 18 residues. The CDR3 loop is CASSRTGTSGGNTGELFF. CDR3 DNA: TGTGCCAGCAGCCGCACCGGGACTAGCGGGGGGAACACCGGGGAGCTGTTTTTT.

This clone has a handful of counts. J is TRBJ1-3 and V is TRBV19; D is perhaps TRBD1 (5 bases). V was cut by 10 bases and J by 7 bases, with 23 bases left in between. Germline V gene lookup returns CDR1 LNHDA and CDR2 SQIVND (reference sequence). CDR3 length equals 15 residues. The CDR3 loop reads CATQSDSDHKNTIYF. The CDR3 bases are TGTGCCACCCAGTCCGACAGTGACCATAAGAACACCATATATTTT.

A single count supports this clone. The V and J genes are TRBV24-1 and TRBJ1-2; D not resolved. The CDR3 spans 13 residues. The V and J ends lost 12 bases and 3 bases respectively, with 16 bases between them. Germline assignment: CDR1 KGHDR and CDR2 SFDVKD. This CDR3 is CAPDERADYGYTF. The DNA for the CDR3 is TGTGCCCCGGACGAGAGGGCGGACTATGGCTACACCTTC.

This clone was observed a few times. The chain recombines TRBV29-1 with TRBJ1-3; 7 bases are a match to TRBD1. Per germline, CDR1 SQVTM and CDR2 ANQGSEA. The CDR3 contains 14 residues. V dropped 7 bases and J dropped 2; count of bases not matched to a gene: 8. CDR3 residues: CSASDRATGNTIYF. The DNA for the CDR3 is TGCAGCGCCTCAGACAGGGCCACTGGAAACACCATATATTTT.

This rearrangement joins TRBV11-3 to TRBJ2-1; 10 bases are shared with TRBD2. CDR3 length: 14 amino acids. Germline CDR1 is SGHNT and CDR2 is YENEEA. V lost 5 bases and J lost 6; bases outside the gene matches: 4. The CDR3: CASSPSSGGNEQFF. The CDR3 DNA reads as TGTGCCAGCAGCCCTTCTAGCGGGGGCAATGAGCAGTTCTTC. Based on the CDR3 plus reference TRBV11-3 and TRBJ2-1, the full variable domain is EAGVVQSPRYKIIEKKQPVAFWCNPISGHNTLYWYLQNLGQGPELLIRYENEEAVDDSQLPKDRFSAERLKGVDSTLKIQPAELGDSAVYLCASSPSSGGNEQFFGPGTRLTVL.

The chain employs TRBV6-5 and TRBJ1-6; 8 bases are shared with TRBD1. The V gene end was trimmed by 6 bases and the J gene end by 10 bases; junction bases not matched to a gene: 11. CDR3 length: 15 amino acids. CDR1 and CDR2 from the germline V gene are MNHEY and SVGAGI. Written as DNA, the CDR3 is TGTGCCAGCAGCCCAGCTGGACAGGGCAAGTCACCCCTCCACTTT. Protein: CASSPAGQGKSPLHF.

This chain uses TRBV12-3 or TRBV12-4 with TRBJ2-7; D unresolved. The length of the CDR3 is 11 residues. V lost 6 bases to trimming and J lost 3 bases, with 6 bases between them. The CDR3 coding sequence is TGTGCCAGCAGCCTATACTACGAGCAGTACTTC. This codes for CASSLYYEQYF.

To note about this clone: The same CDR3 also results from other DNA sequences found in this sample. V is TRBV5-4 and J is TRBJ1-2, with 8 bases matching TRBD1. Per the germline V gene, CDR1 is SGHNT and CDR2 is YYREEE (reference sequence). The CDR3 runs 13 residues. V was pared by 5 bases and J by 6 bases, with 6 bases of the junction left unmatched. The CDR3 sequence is CASSLDRGNGYTF. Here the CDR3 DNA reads TGTGCCAGCAGTTTAGACAGGGGAAATGGCTACACCTTC.

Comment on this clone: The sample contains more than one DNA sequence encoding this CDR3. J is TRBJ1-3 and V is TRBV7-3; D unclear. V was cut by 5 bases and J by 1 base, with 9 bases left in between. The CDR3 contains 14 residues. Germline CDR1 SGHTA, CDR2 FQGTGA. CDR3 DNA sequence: TGTGCCAGCAGCCCGGGAGGTTCTGGAAACACCATATATTTT. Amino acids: CASSPGGSGNTIYF.

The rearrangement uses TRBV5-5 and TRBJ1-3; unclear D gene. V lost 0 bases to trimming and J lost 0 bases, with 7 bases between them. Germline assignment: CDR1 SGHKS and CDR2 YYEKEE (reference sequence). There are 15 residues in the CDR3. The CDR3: CASSLALSSGNTIYF. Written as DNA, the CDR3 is TGTGCCAGCAGCTTGGCTCTAAGCTCTGGAAACACCATATATTTT.

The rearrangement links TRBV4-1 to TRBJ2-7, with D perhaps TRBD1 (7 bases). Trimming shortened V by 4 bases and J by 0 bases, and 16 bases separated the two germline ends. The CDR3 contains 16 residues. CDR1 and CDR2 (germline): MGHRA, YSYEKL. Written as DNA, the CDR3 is TGCGCCAGCAGCCCGGGCGGAGGGGGCTTCTCCTACGAGCAGTACTTC. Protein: CASSPGGGGFSYEQYF.

The CDR3 DNA is TGTGCCAGCAGTTTAAGAGGGCTTGGAGCTTTCTTT. It is translated as CASSLRGLGAFF. V and J are TRBV28 and TRBJ1-1; D is uncertain. V was trimmed by 2 bases and J by 10 bases, leaving 11 bases between them. The CDR3 is 12 amino acids. Germline V gene lookup returns CDR1 MDHEN and CDR2 SYDVKM. Based on the CDR3 plus reference TRBV28 and TRBJ1-1, the full variable domain is DVKVTQSSRYLVKRTGEKVFLECVQDMDHENMFWYRQDPGLGLRLIYFSYDVKMKEKGDIPEGYSVSREKKERFSLILESASTNQTSMYLCASSLRGLGAFFGQGTRLTVV.

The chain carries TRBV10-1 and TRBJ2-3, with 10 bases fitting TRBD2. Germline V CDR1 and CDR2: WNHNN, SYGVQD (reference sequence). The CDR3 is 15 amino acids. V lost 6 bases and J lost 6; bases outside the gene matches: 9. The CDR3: CASRLAGLEKDTQYF. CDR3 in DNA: TGCGCCAGCAGACTAGCGGGGTTAGAAAAGGATACGCAGTATTTT.

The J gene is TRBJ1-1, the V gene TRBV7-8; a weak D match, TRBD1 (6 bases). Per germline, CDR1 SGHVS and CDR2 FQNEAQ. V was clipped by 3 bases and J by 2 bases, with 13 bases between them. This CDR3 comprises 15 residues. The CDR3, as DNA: TGTGCCAGCAGCTTGTACAGGGATACAAACACTGAAGCTTTCTTT. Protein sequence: CASSLYRDTNTEAFF.

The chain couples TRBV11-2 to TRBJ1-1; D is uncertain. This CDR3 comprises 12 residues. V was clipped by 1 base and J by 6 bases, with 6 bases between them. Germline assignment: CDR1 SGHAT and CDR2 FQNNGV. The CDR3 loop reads CASSLARSEAFF. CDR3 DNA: TGTGCCAGCAGCTTAGCGCGGTCTGAAGCTTTCTTT.

The CDR3 loop reads CASSLLTLTGQRYNEQFF. In DNA form, the CDR3 reads TGTGCCAGCAGCTTACTAACCCTGACAGGGCAAAGGTACAATGAGCAGTTCTTC. The V call is TRBV7-9, the J call TRBJ2-1, with 7 bases fitting TRBD1. V lost 2 bases and J lost 4; bases outside the gene matches: 14. From germline, CDR1 is SEHNR and CDR2 FQNEAQ (reference sequence). The CDR3 spans 18 residues.

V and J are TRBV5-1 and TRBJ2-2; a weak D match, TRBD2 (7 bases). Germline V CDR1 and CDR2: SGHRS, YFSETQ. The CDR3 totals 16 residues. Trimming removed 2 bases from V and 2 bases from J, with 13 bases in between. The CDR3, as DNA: TGCGCCAGCAGCTTTCGCGGGGGCCTTAACACCGGGGAGCTGTTTTTT. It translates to CASSFRGGLNTGELFF.

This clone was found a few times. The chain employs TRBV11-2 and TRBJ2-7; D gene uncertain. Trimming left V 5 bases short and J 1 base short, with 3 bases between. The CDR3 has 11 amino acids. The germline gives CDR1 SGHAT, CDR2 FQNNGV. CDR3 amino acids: CASSPSYEQYF. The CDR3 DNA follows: TGTGCCAGCAGCCCTTCCTACGAGCAGTACTTC.